This T cell receptor beta chain was identified in a study of neurological immune-mediated disorders. Study findings and constraints: Patients with HTLV-1-associated myelopathy had the highest level of TCR clonal expansion, whereas patients with multiple sclerosis had the lowest level, falling beneath the level found in healthy controls.

Synthesis of cDNA was performed by 5'RACE using 10-nucleotide random UMIs. Every sequencing run drew on 15-18 subjects and yielded over 180 million TCR-beta sequences. TCRdb used MiXCR to reprocess the 5' RACE reads, holding one entry per CDR3 protein. This sample carries around 97,000 distinct CDR3 sequences, under 14% of them seen once, and the ten largest clones take 2.5% to 4%. CDR3 length equals 15 residues. The germline V gene has CDR1 SEHNR and CDR2 FQNEAQ (reference sequence). V dropped 5 bases and J dropped 6; count of bases not matched to a gene: 8. Stated time point: longitudinal time-point 3. The starting material, 2 million PBMCs stored at -80 C, gave rise to the unsorted libraries. This clonotype has a count of ten or more. The target antigen is unknown.

The sequence derives from a female donor with HTLV-1-associated myelopathy (HAM/TSP). V gene TRBV7-9 combines with J gene TRBJ2-7, with 12 bases aligning to TRBD1. Sequenced: PBMCs. This CDR3 reads CASSPPGQGASEQYF. The CDR3 coding sequence is TGTGCCAGCAGCCCACCGGGACAGGGGGCGTCCGAGCAGTACTTC.